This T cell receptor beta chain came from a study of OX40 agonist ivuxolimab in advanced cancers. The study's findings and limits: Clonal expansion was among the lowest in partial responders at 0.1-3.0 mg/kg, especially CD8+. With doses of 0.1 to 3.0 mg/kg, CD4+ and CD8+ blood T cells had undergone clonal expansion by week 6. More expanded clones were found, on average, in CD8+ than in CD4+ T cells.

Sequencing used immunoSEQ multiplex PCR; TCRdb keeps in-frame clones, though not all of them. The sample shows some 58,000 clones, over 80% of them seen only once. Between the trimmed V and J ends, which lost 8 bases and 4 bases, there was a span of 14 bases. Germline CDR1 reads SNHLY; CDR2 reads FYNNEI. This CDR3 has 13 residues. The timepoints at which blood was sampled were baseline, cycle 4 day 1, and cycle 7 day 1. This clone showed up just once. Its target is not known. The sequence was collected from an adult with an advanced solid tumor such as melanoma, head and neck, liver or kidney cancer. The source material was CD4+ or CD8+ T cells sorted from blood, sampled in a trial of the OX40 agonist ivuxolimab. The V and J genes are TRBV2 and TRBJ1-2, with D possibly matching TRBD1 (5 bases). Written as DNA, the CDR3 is TGTGCCAGCGGACGGCCGGACACCTATGGCTACACCTTC. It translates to CASGRPDTYGYTF. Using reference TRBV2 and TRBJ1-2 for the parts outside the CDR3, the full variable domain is EPEVTQTPSHQVTQMGQEVILRCVPISNHLYFYWYRQILGQKVEFLVSFYNNEISEKSEIFDDQFSVERPDGSNFTLKIRSTKLEDSAMYFCASGRPDTYGYTFGSGTRLTVV.